This TCR beta chain was documented in a study of CD8+CD57+ T cells in acquired aplastic anemia. General observations from the study: Both patients and controls carried the same twenty-nine CD8+ CDR3 sequences.

Genomic DNA was employed as the template in profiling TCR beta VDJ and CDR3. TCRdb reanalysed the reads using MiXCR and keeps one entry per CDR3 protein. This sample has hundreds of thousands of distinct CDR3 sequences, with about two thirds found just once. The CDR3 is made up of 16 amino acids. The germline gives CDR1 ENHRY, CDR2 SYGVKD. About this clonotype: The antigen is undetermined. A read error may produce the germline difference seen at one junction end.

This chain joins TRBV10-3 and TRBJ2-7; 8 positions agree with TRBD1. The sample was sorted CD4+, CD8+, or CD8+CD57+ T cells (not recorded which) from PBMCs. This receptor was identified in a human donor in good health, serving as a control. As DNA, the CDR3 is TGTGCCAGCAGTGAAGCGGCAGGACAGGGAATAACGGAGCAGTACTTC. Protein sequence: CASSEAAGQGITEQYF.